This is a list of T cell receptor beta chains from one sample in a study of beta chain features in type 1 diabetes. Here immunoSEQ multiplex PCR was the method, and the copy in TCRdb shows in-frame clones only, minus some. The table has more than 300,000 clones, roughly 8.8% seen once. The sequencing sample was made of central memory CD4+ T cells from blood. The receptors derive from a man aged 25 to 40 with type 1 diabetes. Each CDR3 is given with its conserved first and last residue. Fields, in order: clone size, J gene, V gene, D gene, CDR3 protein, CDR3 DNA. A D gene is named only where the DNA matches it firmly. Clone size, where shown, is once, few, many, or a class for clones that have expanded.

clone size: .; J gene: TRBJ2-5; V gene: TRBV29-1; D gene: .; CDR3 protein: CSVGGGVGETQYF; CDR3 DNA: TGCAGCGTTGGTGGAGGCGTCGGGGAGACCCAGTACTTC
clone size: few; J gene: TRBJ1-5; V gene: TRBV19; D gene: TRBD1; CDR3 protein: CASSFPDRENQPQHF; CDR3 DNA: TGTGCCAGTAGTTTCCCCGACAGGGAAAATCAGCCCCAGCATTTT
clone size: few; J gene: TRBJ1-1; V gene: TRBV5-1; D gene: .; CDR3 protein: CASSPAGANTEAFF; CDR3 DNA: TGCGCCAGCAGCCCAGCAGGGGCCAACACTGAAGCTTTCTTT
clone size: .; J gene: TRBJ1-1; V gene: TRBV28; D gene: TRBD1; CDR3 protein: CASRQGSTEAFF; CDR3 DNA: TGTGCCAGCCGACAGGGGAGCACTGAAGCTTTCTTT
clone size: few; J gene: TRBJ1-5; V gene: TRBV6-6; D gene: TRBD1; CDR3 protein: CASSTPTGFSQPQHF; CDR3 DNA: TGTGCCAGCAGCACCCCGACAGGGTTCAGTCAGCCCCAGCATTTT
clone size: few; J gene: TRBJ2-4; V gene: TRBV18; D gene: .; CDR3 protein: CASSPLQEVLAKNIQYF; CDR3 DNA: TGTGCCAGCTCACCACTACAGGAAGTATTAGCCAAAAACATTCAGTACTTC
clone size: few; J gene: TRBJ2-3; V gene: TRBV7-2; D gene: .; CDR3 protein: CASSPPGVDTQYF; CDR3 DNA: TGTGCCAGCAGCCCCCCAGGGGTAGATACGCAGTATTTT
clone size: .; J gene: TRBJ1-5; V gene: TRBV19; D gene: .; CDR3 protein: CASTEQGNQPQHF; CDR3 DNA: TGTGCCAGTACAGAACAGGGCAATCAGCCCCAGCATTTT
clone size: .; J gene: TRBJ1-1; V gene: TRBV21-1; D gene: .; CDR3 protein: CASTWGEDTEAFF; CDR3 DNA: TGTGCCAGCACCTGGGGGGAGGATACTGAAGCTTTCTTT
clone size: few; J gene: TRBJ1-2; V gene: TRBV19; D gene: .; CDR3 protein: CASRTAGTANYGYTF; CDR3 DNA: TGTGCCAGTAGGACGGCCGGGACCGCGAACTATGGCTACACCTTC
clone size: few; J gene: TRBJ2-3; V gene: TRBV11-3; D gene: TRBD1; CDR3 protein: CASSSVGQGRDTQYF; CDR3 DNA: TGTGCCAGCAGCTCAGTTGGACAGGGGAGGGATACGCAGTATTTT
clone size: many; J gene: TRBJ1-5; V gene: TRBV27; D gene: .; CDR3 protein: CASSLAGISNQPQHF; CDR3 DNA: TGTGCCAGCAGTTTAGCAGGGATCAGCAATCAGCCCCAGCATTTT
clone size: .; J gene: TRBJ2-3; V gene: TRBV5-1; D gene: .; CDR3 protein: CASSLEASPDTQYF; CDR3 DNA: TGCGCCAGCAGCTTGGAGGCTAGTCCAGATACGCAGTATTTT
clone size: .; J gene: TRBJ2-7; V gene: TRBV27; D gene: .; CDR3 protein: CASSPLEGTYEQYF; CDR3 DNA: TGTGCCAGCAGTCCCCTCGAGGGGACCTACGAGCAGTACTTC
clone size: few; J gene: TRBJ1-1; V gene: TRBV11-2; D gene: .; CDR3 protein: CASKAGHSNTEAFF; CDR3 DNA: TGTGCCAGCAAGGCCGGGCATTCGAACACTGAAGCTTTCTTT
clone size: .; J gene: TRBJ2-7; V gene: TRBV9; D gene: .; CDR3 protein: CASSRQEGYEQYF; CDR3 DNA: TGTGCCAGCTCACGGCAGGAGGGGTACGAGCAGTACTTC
clone size: .; J gene: TRBJ2-7; V gene: TRBV20-1; D gene: .; CDR3 protein: CSADREGEQYF; CDR3 DNA: TGCAGTGCAGACAGGGAGGGAGAGCAGTACTTC
clone size: many; J gene: TRBJ2-1; V gene: TRBV2; D gene: TRBD2; CDR3 protein: CASTTRGTSGGLNNEQFF; CDR3 DNA: TGTGCCAGCACTACCCGGGGGACTAGCGGGGGCCTGAACAATGAGCAGTTCTTC
clone size: few; J gene: TRBJ2-1; V gene: TRBV5-6; D gene: .; CDR3 protein: CASSPAGPNNEQFF; CDR3 DNA: TGTGCCAGCAGCCCAGCCGGCCCCAACAATGAGCAGTTCTTC
clone size: .; J gene: TRBJ1-6; V gene: TRBV5-4; D gene: TRBD1; CDR3 protein: CASSLEQGANSPLHF; CDR3 DNA: TGTGCCAGCAGCCTCGAACAGGGGGCAAACTCACCCCTCCACTTT